This T cell receptor (beta chain) is drawn from a study of cytomegalovirus exposure and HLA in healthy donors. Study conclusions and caveats: Most subjects' HLA-A and HLA-B alleles were reportedly predicted from TCR beta sequences. The classifier reportedly diagnosed cytomegalovirus status with high specificity and sensitivity. In a later analysis, at a false discovery rate of 0.05, 15,000 to 20,000 TCR beta sequences matched HLA alleles. In a later analysis, V- and J-gene trimming of beta chains associated with a DCLRE1C missense variant, replicated independently.

Concerning this clone itself: Its antigen is unidentified.

The PCR used 60 Vbeta and 13 Jbeta primers. Profiled with immunoSEQ multiplex PCR; TCRdb holds only in-frame clones, not every one. The table lists 68,000 or so clones, about four fifths of them singletons, with about 4.7% in the top ten. The germline V gene encodes CDR1 MGHDK and CDR2 SYGVNS. V dropped 5 bases and J dropped 3 bases, with 11 bases sitting between them. The CDR3 is made up of 14 amino acids. This TCR derives from a woman aged 30 to 39 in good health and CMV-seronegative. The specimen was PBMCs. The gene calls are TRBV25-1 and TRBJ1-3; D might be TRBD1 (5 bases). CDR3 bases: TGTGCCAGCAGTCTCTCAGGGCATGGAAACACCATATATTTT. Protein product: CASSLSGHGNTIYF.